The 32 T cell receptor beta chains below were found in one sample sequenced in a study of blood T cell repertoires in COVID-19. Measured with immunoSEQ multiplex PCR; TCRdb has only the in-frame clones, and not every one. Here the sample spans about 20,000 clones, 80% to 90% being singletons. The sequencing input was peripheral blood. The source of these receptors is a human donor in a cohort sampled during active COVID-19.

The chain combines TRBV6-1 with TRBJ2-3; D unresolved. The length of the CDR3 is 16 residues. V was clipped by 2 bases and J by 2 bases, with 14 bases between them. The germline V gene encodes CDR1 MNHNS and CDR2 SASEGT. This CDR3 is CASSEQLARDTDTQYF. As DNA, the CDR3 is TGTGCCAGCAGTGAACAGTTAGCCCGCGACACAGATACGCAGTATTTT.

The CDR3 sequence: CASSRDRPSRGEQFF. CDR3 bases: TGTGCCAGTAGCCGGGACAGACCCAGCCGGGGTGAGCAGTTCTTC. This rearrangement joins TRBV19 to TRBJ2-1; 7 bases align to TRBD1. The CDR3 totals 15 residues. V trimming: 6 bases; J trimming: 9 bases; junction bases outside the gene matches: 14. Germline loops: CDR1 LNHDA, CDR2 SQIVND (reference sequence).

V is TRBV6-1 and J is TRBJ1-5; 8 nucleotides align to TRBD1. V lost 2 bases to trimming and J lost 7 bases; unmatched junction nucleotides: 13. The V gene's germline CDR1 is MNHNS and CDR2 SASEGT. The CDR3 loop spans 17 amino acids. The CDR3 bases are TGTGCCAGCAGTGAAAGTATTGCAGGGGGCCTGTCCCAGCCCCAGCATTTT. Its translation is CASSESIAGGLSQPQHF.

This chain links TRBV28 with TRBJ1-3; 7 nucleotides match TRBD1. Losses at the gene ends were 5 bases for V and 0 bases for J; bases not matched to a gene: 7. The CDR3 extends over 16 amino acids. Per the germline V gene, CDR1 is MDHEN and CDR2 is SYDVKM. The CDR3, as DNA: TGTGCCAGCAGTCTCGTACAGGGGCTCTCTGGAAACACCATATATTTT. It specifies CASSLVQGLSGNTIYF.

This clone was recorded once. This chain uses TRBV19 with TRBJ2-7, with D unresolved. The CDR3 loop spans 13 amino acids. Trimming took off 5 bases at V and 3 bases at J, with 11 bases between the two ends. Per germline, CDR1 LNHDA and CDR2 SQIVND (reference sequence). The CDR3 nucleotides are TGTGCCAGTAGTGCCCGTAGAAGCTACGAGCAGTACTTC. Its protein product is CASSARRSYEQYF.

The sample holds a few counts of this clone. This sequence joins TRBV29-1 and TRBJ2-7; tentative D call: TRBD1 (6 bases). Looked up from germline, CDR1 is SQVTM and CDR2 is ANQGSEA. The ends were cut back, 0 bases at V and 0 bases at J, with 9 bases in the middle. This CDR3 has 14 amino acids. DNA of the CDR3: TGCAGCGTTGAAGACCCGGACAGCTCCTACGAGCAGTACTTC. Residues: CSVEDPDSSYEQYF.

The table lists this clone with a count of one. J is TRBJ1-5 and V is TRBV30, with D tentatively TRBD1 (6 bases). Germline V gene sequence: CDR1 GTSNPN, CDR2 SVGIG (reference sequence). CDR3 length equals 13 residues. Trimming took off 1 base at V and 2 bases at J, with 6 bases between the two ends. DNA for the CDR3: TGTGCCTGGAGTGACAGGGGCAATCAGCCCCAGCATTTT. It translates to CAWSDRGNQPQHF.

J is TRBJ2-1 and V is TRBV12-3 or TRBV12-4, with a possible D match to TRBD2 (6 bases). Deletions cut 1 base from V and 14 bases from J, with 9 bases between. The CDR3 has 11 amino acids. The chain's CDR3 is CASSLGRGEFF. CDR3 bases: TGTGCCAGCAGTTTAGGGCGGGGCGAGTTCTTC.

CDR3 amino acids: CASSNTGVETQYF. The CDR3 region has the DNA TGTGCCAGTAGCAACACAGGGGTCGAGACCCAGTACTTC. V gene TRBV19 combines with J gene TRBJ2-5; 7 bases are a match to TRBD1. Germline loops: CDR1 LNHDA, CDR2 SQIVND (reference sequence). The CDR3 covers 13 residues. Trimming removed 6 bases from V and 5 bases from J; junction bases left unmatched: 6. The variable domain in full, completed from reference TRBV19 and TRBJ2-5, reads DGGITQSPKYLFRKEGQNVTLSCEQNLNHDAMYWYRQDPGQGLRLIYYSQIVNDFQKGDIAEGYSVSREKKESFPLTVTSAQKNPTAFYLCASSNTGVETQYFGPGTRLLVL.

In its sample, this clone was seen once. V is TRBV19 and J is TRBJ2-2, with unresolved D. Looked up from germline, CDR1 is LNHDA and CDR2 is SQIVND (reference sequence). Deletions cut 2 bases from V and 4 bases from J, with 5 bases between. The CDR3 sequence is 13 residues long. Here the CDR3 DNA reads TGTGCCAGTAGTATACTCGGCACCGGGGAGCTGTTTTTT. Translating it yields CASSILGTGELFF.

The chain joins TRBV7-8 to TRBJ2-1, with 9 bases that match TRBD2. CDR1 and CDR2 from the germline V gene are SGHVS and FQNEAQ. The ends lost 7 bases at V and 8 bases at J; junction bases unmatched: 6. This CDR3 region has 13 residues. The CDR3 DNA follows: TGTGCCAGCAAGGGACTAGCTTTAGATGAGCAGTTCTTC. Protein sequence: CASKGLALDEQFF.

This chain connects TRBV5-1 to TRBJ1-2, with D possibly being TRBD1 (5 bases). This CDR3 is built from 14 residues. Germline assignment: CDR1 SGHRS and CDR2 YFSETQ. The V end was cut by 0 bases, the J end by 3 bases, with 9 bases between. In nucleotides, the CDR3 is TGCGCCAGCAGCTTGGAAGGGGAATACTATGGCTACACCTTC. This codes for CASSLEGEYYGYTF. The full variable domain, rest sourced from reference TRBV5-1 and TRBJ1-2, is KAGVTQTPRYLIKTRGQQVTLSCSPISGHRSVSWYQQTPGQGLQFLFEYFSETQRNKGNFPGRFSGRQFSNSRSEMNVSTLELGDSALYLCASSLEGEYYGYTFGSGTRLTVV.

V and J are TRBV19 and TRBJ1-1; maybe TRBD1 (5 bases). V was cut by 4 bases and J by 1 base, with 16 bases left in between. CDR1 LNHDA and CDR2 SQIVND come from the germline V gene (reference sequence). CDR3 length equals 16 residues. CDR3 residues: CASSTPLGGPNTEAFF. The CDR3 DNA sequence: TGTGCCAGTAGTACTCCTTTGGGGGGACCGAACACTGAAGCTTTCTTT.

This clone was counted between two and nine times. The genes are TRBV3-1 (or the pseudogene TRBV3-2) and TRBJ2-7, with TRBD2 identical over 7 bases. Germline V gives CDR1 LGHDT, CDR2 YNNKEL (reference sequence). The CDR3 has 14 amino acids. V shed 4 bases and J 0 bases; nucleotides not matched to a gene: 3. The CDR3 region is CASSRSSGSYEQYF. The CDR3 nucleotides are TGTGCCAGCAGCCGCTCTAGCGGCTCCTACGAGCAGTACTTC.

In this sample, this clone turned up a few times. V gene TRBV5-4 combines with J gene TRBJ1-1; D is possibly TRBD1 (6 bases). Per germline, CDR1 SGHNT and CDR2 YYREEE (reference sequence). The CDR3 consists of 14 residues. V gave up 4 bases and J gave up 1 base, with 11 bases separating them. The CDR3 reads CASSTGTPNTEAFF. Here the CDR3 DNA reads TGTGCCAGCAGCACCGGGACACCGAACACTGAAGCTTTCTTT.

Here the CDR3 reads CASSLVEASYEQYF. The CDR3 DNA reads TGTGCCAGCAGCCTAGTAGAGGCCTCCTACGAGCAGTACTTC. V and J are TRBV28 and TRBJ2-7; D unresolved. Trimming shortened V by 6 bases and J by 0 bases, and 12 bases separated the two germline ends. The germline CDR1 and CDR2 sequences are MDHEN and SYDVKM. The CDR3 extends over 14 amino acids.

This sequence joins TRBV7-9 and TRBJ1-1; D unclear. Trimming cost V 1 base and J 4 bases, with 7 bases left between them. CDR3 length: 13 amino acids. CDR1 SEHNR and CDR2 FQNEAQ come from the germline V gene (reference sequence). CDR3 amino acids: CASSLGGGTEAFF. CDR3 coding DNA: TGTGCCAGCAGCTTAGGTGGAGGCACTGAAGCTTTCTTT.

This chain uses TRBV19 with TRBJ1-6, with D perhaps matching TRBD1 (6 bases). With 5 bases removed from V and 7 bases from J, the gap between germline ends came to 21 bases. The germline gives CDR1 LNHDA, CDR2 SQIVND (reference sequence). This CDR3 has 17 amino acids. The CDR3 is CASSPRRTAVLNSPLHF. Written as DNA, the CDR3 is TGTGCCAGTAGTCCCCGGAGGACAGCAGTGTTGAATTCACCCCTCCACTTT.

This clone has just one count. The rearrangement uses TRBV6-5 and TRBJ1-1; tentative D call: TRBD1 (5 bases). This CDR3 spans 15 amino acids. The germline V and J ends were trimmed by 5 bases and 1 base, with 14 bases remaining between them. Germline CDR1 MNHEY, CDR2 SVGAGI. CDR3 residues: CASSPFRGRNTEAFF. The CDR3 DNA follows: TGTGCCAGCAGTCCCTTCCGGGGGAGGAACACTGAAGCTTTCTTT.

The chain has TRBV30 and TRBJ2-3, with 10 bases identical to TRBD1. The length of the CDR3 is 15 residues. Germline loops: CDR1 GTSNPN, CDR2 SVGIG (reference sequence). Trimming at V came to 4 bases and at J to 1 base, leaving 5 bases not matched to a gene. CDR3 in DNA: TGTGCCTGGAATGTAGGGACAGGGGGCACAGATACGCAGTATTTT. It encodes CAWNVGTGGTDTQYF.

This clone was picked up one time. This chain joins TRBV7-2 and TRBJ1-3; TRBD1 matches at 9 bases. This CDR3 is 15 amino acids long. V shed 4 bases and J 2 bases; nucleotides not matched to a gene: 3. The germline CDR1 and CDR2 sequences are SGHTA and FQGNSA. The CDR3 is CASSYRTGAGNTIYF. In DNA, the CDR3 is TGTGCCAGCAGCTATAGGACAGGGGCTGGAAACACCATATATTTT.

The CDR3 sequence is CASRPDSASNQPQHF. In DNA form, the CDR3 reads TGTGCCAGCAGGCCGGACAGTGCCAGCAATCAGCCCCAGCATTTT. V and J are TRBV27 and TRBJ1-5, with D possibly TRBD1 on 6 matching bases. The CDR3 covers 15 residues. V lost 6 bases and J 1 base, leaving 13 bases between the germline ends. Per the germline V gene, CDR1 is MNHEY and CDR2 is SMNVEV (reference sequence).

V is TRBV30 and J is TRBJ2-7, with TRBD2 matching 7 bases. V gave up 2 bases and J gave up 1 base; unmatched junction bases: 14. Germline CDR1 GTSNPN, CDR2 SVGIG (reference sequence). The CDR3 runs 17 residues. CDR3 sequence reads: CAWSPGLQLASSYEQYF. The DNA for the CDR3 is TGTGCCTGGAGTCCTGGTCTACAACTAGCGAGTTCCTACGAGCAGTACTTC.

V is TRBV6-1 and J is TRBJ2-1, with 7 positions matching TRBD2. Germline assignment: CDR1 MNHNS and CDR2 SASEGT. CDR3 length: 15 amino acids. V lost 3 bases to trimming and J lost 0 bases; unmatched junction nucleotides: 2. The CDR3 region is CASSDLAGSYNEQFF. The CDR3 nucleotides read TGTGCCAGCAGTGATTTAGCGGGCTCCTACAATGAGCAGTTCTTC.

V gene TRBV5-4 combines with J gene TRBJ2-7, with TRBD2 matching over 11 bases. CDR3 length: 15 amino acids. J lost 3 bases, V lost 0 bases, and 2 bases had no gene match. Germline CDR1 SGHNT, CDR2 YYREEE (reference sequence). CDR3 in amino acids: CASSLGLAGHYEQYF. CDR3 nucleotide sequence: TGTGCCAGCAGCTTGGGACTAGCGGGACACTACGAGCAGTACTTC.

This chain uses TRBV4-1 with TRBJ1-6; 7 nucleotides agree with TRBD1. The CDR3 runs 15 residues. Per germline, CDR1 MGHRA and CDR2 YSYEKL. J gave up 5 bases and V 4 bases, and 5 bases lay outside the gene matches. The CDR3 reads CASSLWTGDNSPLHF. In DNA form, the CDR3 reads TGCGCCAGCAGCCTATGGACAGGAGATAATTCACCCCTCCACTTT.

This chain joins TRBV6-5 and TRBJ2-5, with 8 nucleotides matching TRBD1. Germline trimming cut 4 bases from V and 5 bases from J; bases unmatched to any gene: 3. The CDR3 contains 13 residues. Germline V lookup: CDR1 MNHEY, CDR2 SVGAGI. The CDR3, as DNA: TGTGCCAGCAGTTGGACAGGGAGGGAGACCCAGTACTTC. Residues: CASSWTGRETQYF.

Here the CDR3 DNA reads TGTGCCAGCAGCTTGAGCGGATCACCTGGCTACACCTTC. Residues: CASSLSGSPGYTF. The chain is built from TRBV11-2 and TRBJ1-2; D is unresolved. This CDR3 spans 13 amino acids. V was cut by 3 bases and J by 7 bases, with 12 bases left in between. The germline CDR1 and CDR2 sequences are SGHAT and FQNNGV. Full variable domain (missing parts from reference TRBV11-2 and TRBJ1-2): EAGVAQSPRYKIIEKRQSVAFWCNPISGHATLYWYQQILGQGPKLLIQFQNNGVVDDSQLPKDRFSAERLKGVDSTLKIQPAKLEDSAVYLCASSLSGSPGYTFGSGTRLTVV.

This sequence joins TRBV24-1 and TRBJ2-2, with D maybe TRBD1 (6 bases). Looked up from germline, CDR1 is KGHDR and CDR2 is SFDVKD. The CDR3 length is 16 residues. Deletions cut 3 bases from V and 4 bases from J, with 14 bases between. The CDR3 DNA sequence: TGTGCCACCAGTGATAGAGGGACAAGTTCCACCGGGGAGCTGTTTTTT. The encoded protein is CATSDRGTSSTGELFF.

The chain couples TRBV29-1 to TRBJ2-1; no firm D call. V was shortened by 6 bases and J by 5 bases, with 14 bases between the two germline ends. The germline V gene encodes CDR1 SQVTM and CDR2 ANQGSEA. The CDR3 has 13 residues. DNA for the CDR3: TGCAGCGTAGTTCGGCTCCGGGACAATGAGCAGTTCTTC. Amino acid sequence: CSVVRLRDNEQFF.

This chain uses TRBV11-2 with TRBJ1-2; the D is unclear. The V end lost 5 bases, the J end lost 0 bases, and 13 bases lay between the germline ends. CDR3 length: 15 amino acids. Germline V lookup: CDR1 SGHAT, CDR2 FQNNGV. The CDR3, as DNA: TGTGCCAGCAGCACCGGGAAGGCTACTAACTATGGCTACACCTTC. It specifies CASSTGKATNYGYTF.

This chain links TRBV6-5 with TRBJ1-6; D remains unclear. Between the trimmed V and J ends, which lost 7 bases and 4 bases, there was a span of 8 bases. There are 13 residues in the CDR3. Germline V gene data show CDR1 as MNHEY and CDR2 as SVGAGI. CDR3 sequence reads: CASTGAYNSPLHF. Here the CDR3 DNA reads TGTGCCAGCACGGGAGCTTATAATTCACCCCTCCACTTT.